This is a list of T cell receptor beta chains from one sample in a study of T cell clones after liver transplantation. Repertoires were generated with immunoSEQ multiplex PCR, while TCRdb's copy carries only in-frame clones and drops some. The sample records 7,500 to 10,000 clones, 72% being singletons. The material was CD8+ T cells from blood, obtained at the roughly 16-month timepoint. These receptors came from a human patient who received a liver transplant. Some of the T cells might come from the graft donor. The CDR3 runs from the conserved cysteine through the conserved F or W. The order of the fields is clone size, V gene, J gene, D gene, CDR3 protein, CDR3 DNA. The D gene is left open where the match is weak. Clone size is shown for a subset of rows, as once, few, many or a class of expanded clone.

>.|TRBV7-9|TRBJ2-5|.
CASSPHAAGTLKETQYF
TGTGCCAGCAGCCCCCATGCGGCCGGGACCCTCAAAGAGACCCAGTACTTC
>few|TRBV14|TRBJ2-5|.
CASSQVEMETQYF
TGTGCCAGCAGCCAAGTGGAGATGGAGACCCAGTACTTC
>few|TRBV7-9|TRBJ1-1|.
CASSFRTMNTEAFF
TGTGCCAGCAGCTTTCGAACCATGAACACTGAAGCTTTCTTT
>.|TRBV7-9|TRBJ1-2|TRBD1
CASSLDVRGHGYTF
TGTGCCAGCAGCTTAGATGTCAGGGGGCATGGCTACACCTTC
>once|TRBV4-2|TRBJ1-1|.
CASSQVWNEAFF
TGTGCCAGCAGCCAAGTCTGGAATGAAGCTTTCTTT
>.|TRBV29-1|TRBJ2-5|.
CSVDISGLYQETQYF
TGCAGCGTTGATATATCGGGTTTGTACCAAGAGACCCAGTACTTC
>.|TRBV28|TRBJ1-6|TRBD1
CASSRTGGNSPLHF
TGTGCCAGCAGTCGAACAGGGGGAAATTCACCCCTCCACTTT
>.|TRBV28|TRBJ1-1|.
CASSYNKRTEAFF
TGTGCCAGCAGTTACAACAAACGAACTGAAGCTTTCTTT
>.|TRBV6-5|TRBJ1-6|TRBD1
CASSYSGQANSPLHF
TGTGCCAGCAGTTACTCGGGACAGGCGAATTCACCCCTCCACTTT
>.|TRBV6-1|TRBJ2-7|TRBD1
CATKTGNSYEQYF
TGTGCCACCAAGACAGGGAACTCCTACGAGCAGTACTTC
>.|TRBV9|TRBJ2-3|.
CASSVVGIAADTQYF
TGTGCCAGCAGCGTAGTAGGAATAGCCGCGGATACGCAGTATTTT
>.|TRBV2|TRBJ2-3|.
CASSYSGSRDLDTQYF
TGTGCCAGCAGTTACTCTGGGAGCAGGGACCTAGATACGCAGTATTTT
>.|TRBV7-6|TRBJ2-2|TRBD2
CASSSNPDAGGAAGELFF
TGTGCCAGCAGCTCGAACCCGGACGCGGGAGGGGCCGCCGGGGAGCTGTTTTTT
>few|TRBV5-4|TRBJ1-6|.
CASSFVPINRNSPLHF
TGTGCCAGCAGCTTCGTCCCAATTAATCGGAATTCACCCCTCCACTTT
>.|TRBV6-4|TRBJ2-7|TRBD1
CASRETGTGPYEQYF
TGTGCCAGCAGGGAAACAGGGACAGGGCCCTACGAGCAGTACTTC